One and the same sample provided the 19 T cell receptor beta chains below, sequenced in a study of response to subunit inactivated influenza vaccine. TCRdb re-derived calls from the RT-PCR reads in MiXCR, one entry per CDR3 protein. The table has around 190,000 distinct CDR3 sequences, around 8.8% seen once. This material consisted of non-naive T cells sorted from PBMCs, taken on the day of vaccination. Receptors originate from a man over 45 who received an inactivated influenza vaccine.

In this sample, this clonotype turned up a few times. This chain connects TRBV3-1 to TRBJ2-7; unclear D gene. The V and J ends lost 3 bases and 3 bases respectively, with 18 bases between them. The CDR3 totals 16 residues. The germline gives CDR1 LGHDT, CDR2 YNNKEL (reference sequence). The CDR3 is CASSHYGPPGSYEQYF. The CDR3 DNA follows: TGTGCCAGCAGCCATTATGGACCGCCTGGAAGCTACGAGCAGTACTTC.

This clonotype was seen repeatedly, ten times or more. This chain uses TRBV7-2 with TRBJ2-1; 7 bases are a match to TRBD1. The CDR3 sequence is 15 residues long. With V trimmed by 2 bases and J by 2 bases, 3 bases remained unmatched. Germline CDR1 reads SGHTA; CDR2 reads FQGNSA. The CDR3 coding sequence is TGTGCCAGCAGCTTAAGGGACAGCCCCTACAATGAGCAGTTCTTC. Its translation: CASSLRDSPYNEQFF.

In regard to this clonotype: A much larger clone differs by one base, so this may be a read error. Written as DNA, the CDR3 is TGTGCCAGCAGCTTAGATAGGGCAGCCGGGGAGCTGTATTTT. This encodes CASSLDRAAGELYF. The rearrangement joins TRBV11-2 to TRBJ2-2; D may be TRBD2 (5 bases). The germline V gene encodes CDR1 SGHAT and CDR2 FQNNGV. This CDR3 is built from 14 residues.

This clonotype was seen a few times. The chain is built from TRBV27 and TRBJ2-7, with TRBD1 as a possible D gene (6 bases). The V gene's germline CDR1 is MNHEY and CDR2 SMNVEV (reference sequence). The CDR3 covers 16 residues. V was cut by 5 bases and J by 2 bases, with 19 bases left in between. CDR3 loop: CASSPPSTGTTYEQYF. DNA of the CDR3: TGTGCCAGCAGTCCACCCTCGACAGGTACAACCTACGAGCAGTACTTC.

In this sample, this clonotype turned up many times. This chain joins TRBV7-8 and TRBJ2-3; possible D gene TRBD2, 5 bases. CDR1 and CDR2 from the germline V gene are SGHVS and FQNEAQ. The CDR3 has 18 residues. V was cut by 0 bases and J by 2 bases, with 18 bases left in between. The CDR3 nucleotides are TGTGCCAGCAGCTTAGCGGGTATTGGACTGTCGACCACAGATACGCAGTATTTT. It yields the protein CASSLAGIGLSTTDTQYF.

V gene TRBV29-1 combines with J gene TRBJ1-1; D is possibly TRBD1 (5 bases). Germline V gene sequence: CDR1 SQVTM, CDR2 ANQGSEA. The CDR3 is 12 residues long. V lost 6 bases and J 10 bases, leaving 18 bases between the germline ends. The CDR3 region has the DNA TGCAGCGTCGAGGGGTTTGTGTCTGGAGCTTTCTTT. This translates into CSVEGFVSGAFF.

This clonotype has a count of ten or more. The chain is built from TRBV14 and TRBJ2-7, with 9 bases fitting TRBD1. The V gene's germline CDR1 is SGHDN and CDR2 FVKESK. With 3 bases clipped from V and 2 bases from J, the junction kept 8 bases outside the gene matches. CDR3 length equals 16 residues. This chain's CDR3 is CASSQRPGQGPYEQYF. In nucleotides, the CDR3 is TGTGCCAGCAGCCAGCGACCGGGACAGGGACCCTACGAGCAGTACTTC.

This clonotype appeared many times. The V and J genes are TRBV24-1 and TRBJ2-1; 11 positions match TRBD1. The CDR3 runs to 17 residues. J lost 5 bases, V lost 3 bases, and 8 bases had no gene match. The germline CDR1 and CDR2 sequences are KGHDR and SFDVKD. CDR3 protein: CATSDLPGQGANNEQFF. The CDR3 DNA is TGTGCCACCAGTGATCTCCCAGGACAGGGGGCCAACAATGAGCAGTTCTTC.

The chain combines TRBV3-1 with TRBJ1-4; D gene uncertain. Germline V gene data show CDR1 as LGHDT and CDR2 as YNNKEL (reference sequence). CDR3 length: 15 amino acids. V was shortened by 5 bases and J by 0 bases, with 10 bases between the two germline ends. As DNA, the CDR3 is TGTGCCAGCAGCGAGAGGACGGCAACTAATGAAAAACTGTTTTTT. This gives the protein CASSERTATNEKLFF. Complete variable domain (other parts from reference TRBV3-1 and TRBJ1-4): DTAVSQTPKYLVTQMGNDKSIKCEQNLGHDTMYWYKQDSKKFLKIMFSYNNKELIINETVPNRFSPKSPDKAHLNLHINSLELGDSAVYFCASSERTATNEKLFFGSGTQLSVL.

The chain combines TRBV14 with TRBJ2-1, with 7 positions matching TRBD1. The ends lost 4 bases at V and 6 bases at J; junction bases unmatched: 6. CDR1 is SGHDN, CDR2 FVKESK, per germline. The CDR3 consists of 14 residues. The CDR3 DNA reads TGTGCCAGCAGCCCACTCGGGACAGTCAATGAGCAGTTCTTC. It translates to CASSPLGTVNEQFF.

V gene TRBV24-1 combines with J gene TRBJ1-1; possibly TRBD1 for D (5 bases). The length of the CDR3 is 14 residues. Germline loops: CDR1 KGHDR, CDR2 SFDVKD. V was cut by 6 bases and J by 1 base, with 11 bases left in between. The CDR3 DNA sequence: TGTGCCACCAGTTCCGGGACGGAGAACACTGAAGCTTTCTTT. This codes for CATSSGTENTEAFF.

The CDR3 loop reads CATSPAGETQYF. Here the CDR3 DNA reads TGTGCCACCAGCCCCGCCGGCGAGACCCAGTACTTC. V and J are TRBV15 and TRBJ2-5, with D uncertain. Trimming pared 5 bases from V and 5 bases from J, leaving 9 bases between. This CDR3 is built from 12 residues. Germline CDR1 reads LNHNV; CDR2 reads YYDKDF (reference sequence).

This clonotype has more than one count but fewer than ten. The CDR3 protein is CASGSWETQYF. For the CDR3, the DNA is TGTGCCAGCGGGTCGTGGGAGACCCAGTACTTC. The V and J genes are TRBV14 and TRBJ2-5; D not certain. V gave up 8 bases and J gave up 5 bases, with 9 bases separating them. This CDR3 region has 11 residues. Germline values: CDR1 SGHDN, CDR2 FVKESK.

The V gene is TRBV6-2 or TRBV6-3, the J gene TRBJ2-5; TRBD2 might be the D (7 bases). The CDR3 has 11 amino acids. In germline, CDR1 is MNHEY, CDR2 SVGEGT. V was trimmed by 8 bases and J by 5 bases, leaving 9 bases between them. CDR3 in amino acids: CASGGAETQYF. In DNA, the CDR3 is TGTGCCAGCGGGGGGGCTGAGACCCAGTACTTC.

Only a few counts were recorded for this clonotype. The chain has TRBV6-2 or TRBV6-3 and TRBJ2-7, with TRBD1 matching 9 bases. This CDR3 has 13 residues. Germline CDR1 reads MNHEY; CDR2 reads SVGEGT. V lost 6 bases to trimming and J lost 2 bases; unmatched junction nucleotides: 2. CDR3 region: CASRGTGPYEQYF. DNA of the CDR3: TGTGCCAGCAGGGGGACAGGGCCCTACGAGCAGTACTTC.

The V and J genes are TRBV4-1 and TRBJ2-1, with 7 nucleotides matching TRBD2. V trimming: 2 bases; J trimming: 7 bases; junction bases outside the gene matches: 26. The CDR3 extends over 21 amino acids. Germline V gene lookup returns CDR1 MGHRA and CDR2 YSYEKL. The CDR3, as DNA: TGCGCCAGCAGCCAAAAACGGGCCCGACTAGCCTCCCTATCGGTGAGGAATGAGCAGTTCTTC. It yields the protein CASSQKRARLASLSVRNEQFF.

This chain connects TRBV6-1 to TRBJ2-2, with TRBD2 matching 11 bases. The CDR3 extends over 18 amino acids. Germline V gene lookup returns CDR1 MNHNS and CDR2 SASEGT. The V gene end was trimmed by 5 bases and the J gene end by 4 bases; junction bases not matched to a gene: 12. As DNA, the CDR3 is TGTGCCAGCAGTACCCTAGCGGGGGGCGCCACGGGCACCGGGGAGCTGTTTTTT. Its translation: CASSTLAGGATGTGELFF.

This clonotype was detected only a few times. Here the CDR3 reads CSAPRPGAGNTIYF. Written as DNA, the CDR3 is TGCAGTGCACCCCGCCCGGGTGCCGGAAACACCATATATTTT. V usage is TRBV20-1 and J usage is TRBJ1-3; no definite D call. The germline V and J ends were trimmed by 6 bases and 4 bases, with 16 bases remaining between them. Germline V gene sequence: CDR1 DFQATT, CDR2 SNEGSKA (reference sequence). The CDR3 loop spans 14 amino acids.

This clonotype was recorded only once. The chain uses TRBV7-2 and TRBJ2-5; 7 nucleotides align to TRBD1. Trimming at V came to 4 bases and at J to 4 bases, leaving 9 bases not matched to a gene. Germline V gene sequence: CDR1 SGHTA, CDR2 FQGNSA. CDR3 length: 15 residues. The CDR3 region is CASSSSTGSGETQYF. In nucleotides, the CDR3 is TGTGCCAGCAGCTCCTCGACAGGGTCGGGAGAGACCCAGTACTTC. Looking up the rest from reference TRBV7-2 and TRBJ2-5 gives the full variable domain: GAGVSQSPSNKVTEKGKDVELRCDPISGHTALYWYRQSLGQGLEFLIYFQGNSAPDKSGLPSDRFSAERTGGSVSTLTIQRTQQEDSAVYLCASSSSTGSGETQYFGPGTRLLVL.